A selection of T cell receptor beta chains follows, all from one sample in a study of spatial heterogeneity in lung cancer. A single record per CDR3 protein comes from TCRdb applying MiXCR to the 5' RACE reads. The sample includes some 47,000 distinct CDR3 sequences, 6% to 9% of them seen just once. Source: PBMCs, taken at surgery. The receptors were gathered from a female donor with early-stage non-small cell lung cancer. CDR3s include the opening cysteine and the closing phenylalanine or tryptophan. Fields, in order: V gene, D gene, clone size, J gene, CDR3 DNA, CDR3 protein. A D gene is named only where the DNA matches it firmly. Size is stated for part of the rows, as once, few or many counts, or as a class when the clone is expanded.

v_call: TRBV24-1
d_call: .
clone_size: many
j_call: TRBJ2-3
cdr3_nt: TGTGCCACCAGTGAAAGTACTGCGGCAGATACGCAGTATTTT
cdr3_aa: CATSESTAADTQYF

v_call: TRBV20-1
d_call: TRBD1
clone_size: few
j_call: TRBJ2-3
cdr3_nt: TGCAGTGCTAGTAGACAGGGGGTCGCAGATACGCAGTATTTT
cdr3_aa: CSASRQGVADTQYF

v_call: TRBV5-6
d_call: .
clone_size: .
j_call: TRBJ2-3
cdr3_nt: TGTGCCAGCAGCGGGATGAACGCGGTCCCAGATACGCAGTATTTT
cdr3_aa: CASSGMNAVPDTQYF

v_call: TRBV3-1
d_call: .
clone_size: many
j_call: TRBJ2-5
cdr3_nt: TGTGCCAGCACCTCCCGACTAGAAGAGACCCAGTACTTC
cdr3_aa: CASTSRLEETQYF

v_call: TRBV11-3
d_call: TRBD1
clone_size: many
j_call: TRBJ2-3
cdr3_nt: TGTGCCAGCAGCTCTCGACAGGGGGGCGCAGATACGCAGTATTTT
cdr3_aa: CASSSRQGGADTQYF

v_call: TRBV11-2
d_call: .
clone_size: .
j_call: TRBJ2-6
cdr3_nt: TGTGCCAGCAGAAATACAGGGTTAGGGGCCAACGTCCTGACTTTC
cdr3_aa: CASRNTGLGANVLTF

v_call: TRBV25-1
d_call: .
clone_size: few
j_call: TRBJ2-7
cdr3_nt: TGTGCCAGCAGTTGGCAGGACGAACCCTACGAGCAGTACTTC
cdr3_aa: CASSWQDEPYEQYF

v_call: TRBV30
d_call: TRBD1
clone_size: many
j_call: TRBJ2-7
cdr3_nt: TGTGCCTGGAGCCTAGGGACAGTAAACGAGCAGTACTTC
cdr3_aa: CAWSLGTVNEQYF

v_call: TRBV12-3/TRBV12-4
d_call: TRBD1
clone_size: many
j_call: TRBJ2-1
cdr3_nt: TGTGCCAGCAGCCTTACTGCCGGGACAGGGGATTACAATGAGCAGTTCTTC
cdr3_aa: CASSLTAGTGDYNEQFF

v_call: TRBV28
d_call: TRBD2
clone_size: many
j_call: TRBJ2-5
cdr3_nt: TGTGCCAGCAGTAACGGCGGGGGGGCCGCACAAGAGACCCAGTACTTC
cdr3_aa: CASSNGGGAAQETQYF

v_call: TRBV7-2
d_call: .
clone_size: few
j_call: TRBJ2-3
cdr3_nt: TGTGCCAGCAGCTTATTCAGCGATACGCAGTATTTT
cdr3_aa: CASSLFSDTQYF

v_call: TRBV11-2
d_call: .
clone_size: many
j_call: TRBJ1-2
cdr3_nt: TGTGCCAGCAGCTTTTTTCCGCCGGTGCGCGGCAGCTATGGCTACACCTTC
cdr3_aa: CASSFFPPVRGSYGYTF

v_call: TRBV7-9
d_call: .
clone_size: few
j_call: TRBJ2-1
cdr3_nt: TGTGCCAGCAGCTTAGTGGCCAACAATGAGCAGTTCTTC
cdr3_aa: CASSLVANNEQFF

v_call: TRBV5-1
d_call: .
clone_size: many
j_call: TRBJ2-5
cdr3_nt: TGCGCCAGCAGTTCCTCCAAACGGGACGGGGGTTTGCGAGAGACCCAGTACTTC
cdr3_aa: CASSSSKRDGGLRETQYF

v_call: TRBV7-2
d_call: .
clone_size: many
j_call: TRBJ2-5
cdr3_nt: TGTGCCAGCAGCCCCCTAGCACAAGAGACCCAGTACTTC
cdr3_aa: CASSPLAQETQYF

v_call: TRBV4-3
d_call: TRBD2
clone_size: few
j_call: TRBJ2-1
cdr3_nt: TGCGCCAGCAGCCAAGGCATCTTCCAGGGACTAGCGGGGGCTAGCAATGAGCAGTTCTTC
cdr3_aa: CASSQGIFQGLAGASNEQFF

v_call: TRBV6-2/TRBV6-3
d_call: .
clone_size: many
j_call: TRBJ1-5
cdr3_nt: TGTGCCAGCAGTTACCCAGGGAATCAGCCCCAGCATTTT
cdr3_aa: CASSYPGNQPQHF

v_call: TRBV2
d_call: .
clone_size: many
j_call: TRBJ2-3
cdr3_nt: TGTGCCAGCAGAGGTTTTGGGACCACAGATACGCAGTATTTT
cdr3_aa: CASRGFGTTDTQYF